At least ten counts were recorded for the clone carrying this TCR beta chain. Its antigen is unknown. The investigators amplified TCR beta CDR3 regions from RNA transcripts. TCR CDR3 underwent first-round RT-PCR with the HTBI primer set. TCRdb ran MiXCR on the multiplex PCR reads and lists one entry per CDR3 protein. The data show approximately 520,000 distinct CDR3 sequences, approximately 25% seen once. CDR1 is KGHDR and CDR2 is SFDVKD in the germline V gene. The CDR3 loop spans 16 amino acids. Trimming at V came to 2 bases and at J to 1 base, leaving 4 bases not matched to a gene. This entry comes from a study of T cells in Graves' hyperthyroidism and ophthalmopathy. In the study overall: At initial diagnosis, before any treatment had begun, peripheral blood was obtained. Study-wide findings and caveats: The model foresaw ophthalmopathy a median about 6.5 months prior to onset. In simple terms, a model built on 13 V-J features told ophthalmopathy apart from stable hyperthyroidism.

Sequenced sample: blood. The source is a woman aged 25 to 45 with Graves' ophthalmopathy. The chain uses TRBV24-1 and TRBJ2-7, with 10 bases identical to TRBD1. The DNA for the CDR3 is TGTGCCACCAGTGATTATGGGACAGGGGTATCCTACGAGCAGTACTTC. Translating it yields CATSDYGTGVSYEQYF.